Listed below are T cell receptor beta chains from one sample, sequenced in a study of cytomegalovirus exposure and HLA in healthy donors. The method was immunoSEQ multiplex PCR; TCRdb's version includes in-frame clones alone and lacks a portion of them. The sample contains 130,000 to 150,000 clones, roughly four fifths of which appear only once. Source material: PBMCs. The receptors come from a man aged 35-49 years in good health and CMV-seropositive. Both conserved end residues are part of each CDR3. The D gene is left open where the match is weak. Expanded clones get a size class; other rows say once, few or many, or leave the size out.

D: TRBD1
V: TRBV5-1
size: -
J: TRBJ1-2
DNA: TGCGCCAGCAGCCCCGACTCACAGGGGGCCCCTAACTATGGCTACACCTTC
CDR3: CASSPDSQGAPNYGYTF

D: TRBD1
V: TRBV5-1
size: -
J: TRBJ1-4
DNA: TGCGCCAGCAGCTTGGGGACAGGGGAGGGTGAAAAACTGTTTTTT
CDR3: CASSLGTGEGEKLFF

D: TRBD1
V: TRBV10-2
size: -
J: TRBJ2-2
DNA: TGCGCCAGCAGCCCGGGACAGGCGAACACCGGGGAGCTGTTTTTT
CDR3: CASSPGQANTGELFF

D: TRBD1
V: TRBV18
size: many
J: TRBJ2-3
DNA: TGTGCCAGCTCACCCAGGACAGGGAGGACAGATACGCAGTATTTT
CDR3: CASSPRTGRTDTQYF

D: -
V: TRBV6-1
size: few
J: TRBJ1-2
DNA: TGTGCCAGCAGTCAAGGGAGGGGCTACACCTTC
CDR3: CASSQGRGYTF

D: -
V: TRBV6-5
size: -
J: TRBJ2-3
DNA: TGTGCCAGCAGCCTGCAGGGAAGCACAGATACGCAGTATTTT
CDR3: CASSLQGSTDTQYF

D: -
V: TRBV5-6
size: -
J: TRBJ1-2
DNA: TGTGCCAGCAGCGTGAAAGGACAGAACTATGGCTACACCTTC
CDR3: CASSVKGQNYGYTF

D: TRBD1
V: TRBV5-4
size: -
J: TRBJ1-6
DNA: TGTGCCAGCAGCCTTGGACAGGACAACTATAATTCACCCCTCCACTTT
CDR3: CASSLGQDNYNSPLHF

D: -
V: TRBV25-1
size: -
J: TRBJ2-7
DNA: TGTGCCAGCAGTGTAAATCGTGTGCAGTACTTC
CDR3: CASSVNRVQYF

D: TRBD2
V: TRBV19
size: -
J: TRBJ2-4
DNA: TGTGCCAGTAGTATTGGGGGGGTCTCCAAAAACATTCAGTACTTC
CDR3: CASSIGGVSKNIQYF

D: TRBD1
V: TRBV10-3
size: -
J: TRBJ1-2
DNA: TGTGCCATCAGTGAATCCCTACAGGGGACCCAGAACTATGGCTACACCTTC
CDR3: CAISESLQGTQNYGYTF

D: TRBD1
V: TRBV6-5
size: -
J: TRBJ2-5
DNA: TGTGCCAGCAGTTACTCCTTCACAGGGGGCGAGACCCAGTACTTC
CDR3: CASSYSFTGGETQYF

D: -
V: TRBV30
size: -
J: TRBJ2-5
DNA: TGTGCCTGGATCAGCCAAGAGACCCAGTACTTC
CDR3: CAWISQETQYF

D: TRBD1
V: TRBV28
size: few
J: TRBJ1-6
DNA: TGTGCCAGCAGTTTAGGGACAGGGGCGTGGTGGGGTTCACCCCTCCACTTT
CDR3: CASSLGTGAWWGSPLHF

D: -
V: TRBV6-5
size: -
J: TRBJ2-5
DNA: TGTGCCAGCAGTTCTATCGGAGAGACCCAGTACTTC
CDR3: CASSSIGETQYF

D: -
V: TRBV28
size: -
J: TRBJ1-5
DNA: TGTGCCAGCACAATTGACCGACTAGGACAGCCCCAGCATTTT
CDR3: CASTIDRLGQPQHF

D: TRBD2
V: TRBV5-1
size: -
J: TRBJ2-5
DNA: TGCGCCACTTCGTCCGGGGCTAGCGGGAGTCAAGCACAAGAGACCCAGTACTTC
CDR3: CATSSGASGSQAQETQYF

D: TRBD2
V: TRBV6-6
size: -
J: TRBJ2-3
DNA: TGTGCCAGCAGTTACCAGAGCGGGAGTGCAGATACGCAGTATTTT
CDR3: CASSYQSGSADTQYF

D: -
V: TRBV5-1
size: -
J: TRBJ2-1
DNA: TGCGCCAGCAGCTTGGCCCCCCCCTCTGGCGAGCAGTTCTTC
CDR3: CASSLAPPSGEQFF

D: -
V: TRBV19
size: -
J: TRBJ1-5
DNA: TGTGCCAGTAGTAGGGCCTCCAGCAATCAGCCCCAGCATTTT
CDR3: CASSRASSNQPQHF

D: TRBD1
V: TRBV2
size: -
J: TRBJ1-2
DNA: TGTGCCAGCAGCCGGCAGGGGGCCAACTATGGCTACACCTTC
CDR3: CASSRQGANYGYTF

D: -
V: TRBV11-2
size: -
J: TRBJ1-6
DNA: TGTGCCAGCAGCTTTTTAGGGCAGGGACAACCCCTCCACTTT
CDR3: CASSFLGQGQPLHF

D: -
V: TRBV23-1
size: -
J: TRBJ2-7
DNA: TGCGCCAGCAGTCCCTATCCTTGCGAGCAGTACTTC
CDR3: CASSPYPCEQYF

D: TRBD2
V: TRBV18
size: -
J: TRBJ2-1
DNA: TGTGCCAGCTCACCACCGGTGATAGCGGGGAGTGTCAATGAGCAGTTCTTC
CDR3: CASSPPVIAGSVNEQFF

D: TRBD2
V: TRBV27
size: -
J: TRBJ2-7
DNA: TGTGCCAGCAGTTTATTATCCGGACTAGCGGGAGAAGACGAGCAGTACTTC
CDR3: CASSLLSGLAGEDEQYF

D: TRBD2
V: TRBV6-5
size: once
J: TRBJ2-7
DNA: TGTGCCAGCAGTTACACCGGGACTAGCGGGACCTACGAGCAGTACTTC
CDR3: CASSYTGTSGTYEQYF

D: -
V: TRBV6-6
size: -
J: TRBJ1-1
DNA: TGTGCCAGCAGACACAGGGATCGGACTGAAGCTTTCTTT
CDR3: CASRHRDRTEAFF

D: TRBD2
V: TRBV27
size: -
J: TRBJ2-1
DNA: TGTGCCAGCAGTTTAGCTTTCCGGGGGGACGTTCTTGGTGAGCAGTTCTTC
CDR3: CASSLAFRGDVLGEQFF

D: TRBD1
V: TRBV19
size: -
J: TRBJ1-3
DNA: TGTGCCAGTCTCGAGGGGGGACAGGGTGGAAACACCATATATTTT
CDR3: CASLEGGQGGNTIYF

D: TRBD1
V: TRBV27
size: -
J: TRBJ2-7
DNA: TGTGCCAGCAGTCGACAGGGCTACGAGCAGTACTTC
CDR3: CASSRQGYEQYF